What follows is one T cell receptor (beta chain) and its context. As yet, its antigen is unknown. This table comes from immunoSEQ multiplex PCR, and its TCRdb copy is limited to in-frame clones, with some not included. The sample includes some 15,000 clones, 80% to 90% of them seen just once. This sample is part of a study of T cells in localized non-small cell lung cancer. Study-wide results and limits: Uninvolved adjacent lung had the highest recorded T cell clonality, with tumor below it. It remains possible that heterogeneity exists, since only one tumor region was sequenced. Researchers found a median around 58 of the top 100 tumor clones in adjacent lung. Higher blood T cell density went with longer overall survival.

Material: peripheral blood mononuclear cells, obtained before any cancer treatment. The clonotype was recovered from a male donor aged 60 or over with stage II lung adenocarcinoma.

CDR3 sequence: CASSIQVSTDTQYF. The CDR3 DNA is TGTGCCAGTAGTATACAGGTTAGCACAGATACGCAGTATTTT. The rearrangement joins TRBV19 to TRBJ2-3; D is ambiguous. CDR1 is LNHDA and CDR2 is SQIVND in the germline V gene (reference sequence). V gave up 2 bases and J gave up 0 bases, with 6 bases separating them. This CDR3 has 14 amino acids. Drawing the rest from reference TRBV19 and TRBJ2-3, the complete variable domain is DGGITQSPKYLFRKEGQNVTLSCEQNLNHDAMYWYRQDPGQGLRLIYYSQIVNDFQKGDIAEGYSVSREKKESFPLTVTSAQKNPTAFYLCASSIQVSTDTQYFGPGTRLTVL.